Presented here are 21 T cell receptor beta chains from one specimen sequenced in a study of blood T cell repertoires in COVID-19. Profiling relied on immunoSEQ multiplex PCR, and the TCRdb table lists in-frame clones only, not all of them. This sample has about 200,000 clones, with around 88% found just once. Sequencing was carried out using PBMCs or T cells enriched from blood (not recorded which). These receptors originate from a man aged 35 to 55 with acute COVID-19.

In its sample, this clone was seen once. The junction departs from the called germline gene at one end, perhaps through a read error. The V gene is TRBV28, the J gene TRBJ2-2, with TRBD2 identical over 12 bases. CDR3 length equals 14 residues. Germline V gene lookup returns CDR1 MDHEN and CDR2 SYDVKM. For the CDR3, the DNA is TGTGCCAGCTGGCCTAGCGGGAGGGGCGGGCAGCTGTTTTTT. Amino acids: CASWPSGRGGQLFF.

V usage is TRBV27 and J usage is TRBJ1-1; D is possibly TRBD1 (5 bases). Germline V gene data show CDR1 as MNHEY and CDR2 as SMNVEV (reference sequence). The CDR3 has 13 amino acids. Trimming left V 6 bases short and J 4 bases short, with 12 bases between. CDR3 DNA: TGTGCCAGCAGCATATATAGGGGCACTGAAGCTTTCTTT. It translates to CASSIYRGTEAFF.

The rearrangement links TRBV4-3 to TRBJ1-1; 7 nucleotides line up with TRBD1. The V and J ends lost 4 bases and 3 bases, in that order; junction bases with no gene match: 5. Germline V gene lookup returns CDR1 LGHNA and CDR2 YSLEER. This CDR3 spans 14 amino acids. The CDR3, as DNA: TGCGCCAGCAGCCTCCAGGGGGACCACACTGAAGCTTTCTTT. Encoded protein: CASSLQGDHTEAFF.

This clone was seen more than once but under ten times. This chain joins TRBV18 and TRBJ2-7; 11 nucleotides align to TRBD2. V lost 3 bases, J lost 1 base, and 5 bases stayed unmatched. Germline CDR1 and CDR2: KGHSH and LQKENI. This CDR3 has 16 residues. The CDR3 protein is CASSPPTSGGSYEQYF. CDR3 nucleotide sequence: TGTGCCAGCTCACCGCCCACTAGCGGGGGATCCTACGAGCAGTACTTC.

This clone was seen a single time. DNA of the CDR3: TGTGCCAGCAGCTTAGAAGGGACAGGGGACTCACCCCTCCACTTT. Amino acid sequence: CASSLEGTGDSPLHF. This chain joins TRBV13 and TRBJ1-6; 10 nucleotides agree with TRBD1. Germline V gene data show CDR1 as PRHDT and CDR2 as FYEKMQ (reference sequence). V shed 1 base, J shed 10 bases, and the junction held 4 bases outside the gene matches. There are 15 residues in the CDR3.

V and J are TRBV7-3 and TRBJ2-1; D is perhaps TRBD1 (5 bases). The CDR3 sequence is 15 residues long. Trimming removed 3 bases at V and 7 bases at J, with 16 bases between. The germline CDR1 and CDR2 sequences are SGHTA and FQGTGA. The CDR3 loop is CASSFSLTALNEQFF. Here the CDR3 DNA reads TGTGCCAGCAGCTTTTCCTTGACAGCCCTTAATGAGCAGTTCTTC.

The chain's CDR3 is CASSKGSSSYNEQFF. DNA of the CDR3: TGTGCCAGCAGTAAGGGGTCAAGCTCCTACAATGAGCAGTTCTTC. V gene TRBV6-5 combines with J gene TRBJ2-1, with D perhaps matching TRBD1 (5 bases). Trimming removed 5 bases from V and 0 bases from J, with 11 bases in between. Germline CDR1 is MNHEY and CDR2 is SVGAGI. The CDR3 is 15 residues long.

The chain employs TRBV6-2 or TRBV6-3 and TRBJ1-5; 7 positions agree with TRBD1. V lost 2 bases, J lost 7 bases, and 17 bases stayed unmatched. This CDR3 has 18 amino acids. Per germline, CDR1 MNHEY and CDR2 SVGEGT. The CDR3 here is CASSYPTSKQGTKQPQHF. In DNA, the CDR3 is TGTGCCAGCAGTTACCCGACCTCGAAACAGGGGACAAAACAGCCCCAGCATTTT.

The V call is TRBV30, the J call TRBJ1-3; D not certain. Germline V gives CDR1 GTSNPN, CDR2 SVGIG (reference sequence). The V end lost 3 bases, the J end lost 2 bases, and 11 bases lay between the germline ends. The CDR3 contains 14 residues. Here the CDR3 reads CAWSRGTTGNTIYF. For the CDR3, the DNA is TGTGCCTGGAGCAGAGGAACAACTGGAAACACCATATATTTT.

The chain has TRBV2 and TRBJ1-2, with 8 bases lining up with TRBD1. CDR1 SNHLY and CDR2 FYNNEI come from the germline V gene. The CDR3 consists of 13 residues. Trimming cost V 6 bases and J 4 bases; bases outside gene matches: 4. The CDR3 here is CASSSQGAYGYTF. Written as DNA, the CDR3 is TGTGCCAGCAGCAGTCAGGGGGCCTATGGCTACACCTTC.

The V and J genes are TRBV3-1 (or the pseudogene TRBV3-2) and TRBJ2-3; TRBD2 is a possible D gene (5 bases). This CDR3 is 17 amino acids long. V was pared by 1 base and J by 1 base, with 15 bases between. Germline values: CDR1 LGHDT, CDR2 YNNKEL (reference sequence). The CDR3 nucleotides read TGTGCCAGCAGCCAAGGTGTGGCGCCGAGGGGCACAGATACGCAGTATTTT. It codes for CASSQGVAPRGTDTQYF.

This clone was picked up one time. The CDR3 loop is CASSDRDRLAANEKLFF. In nucleotides, the CDR3 is TGTGCCAGCAGCGACCGGGACAGGCTCGCGGCTAATGAAAAACTGTTTTTT. This rearrangement joins TRBV7-9 to TRBJ1-4; 8 bases are shared with TRBD1. The trim removed 5 bases at V and 3 bases at J, leaving 11 bases unmatched. The CDR3 is made up of 17 amino acids. Germline V lookup: CDR1 SEHNR, CDR2 FQNEAQ (reference sequence). Full variable domain (missing parts from reference TRBV7-9 and TRBJ1-4): DTGVSQNPRHKITKRGQNVTFRCDPISEHNRLYWYRQTLGQGPEFLTYFQNEAQLEKSRLLSDRFSAERPKGSFSTLEIQRTEQGDSAMYLCASSDRDRLAANEKLFFGSGTQLSVL.

V and J are TRBV28 and TRBJ1-2; 9 bases line up with TRBD1. V trimming: 6 bases; J trimming: 8 bases; junction bases outside the gene matches: 16. The CDR3 contains 16 residues. Per the germline V gene, CDR1 is MDHEN and CDR2 is SYDVKM. The CDR3 loop reads CASRLRTGAGVGGYTF. In DNA, the CDR3 is TGTGCCAGCAGACTAAGGACAGGGGCAGGTGTAGGGGGCTACACCTTC.

The chain joins TRBV7-3 to TRBJ2-3, with unresolved D. This CDR3 contains 15 residues. The ends were cut back, 2 bases at V and 4 bases at J, with 13 bases in the middle. Germline loops: CDR1 SGHTA, CDR2 FQGTGA. CDR3 nucleotides: TGTGCCAGCAGCTTATTAGGCGGAGTAGCAGATACGCAGTATTTT. This encodes CASSLLGGVADTQYF.

This clone appeared once. V gene TRBV9 combines with J gene TRBJ2-1, with D possibly matching TRBD2 (5 bases). V shed 4 bases and J shed 3 bases, with 8 bases lying between them. Germline CDR1 is SGDLS and CDR2 is YYNGEE. The length of the CDR3 is 13 residues. CDR3 residues: CASSPDYYNEQFF. As DNA, the CDR3 is TGTGCCAGCAGCCCTGACTACTACAATGAGCAGTTCTTC. The full variable domain, rest sourced from reference TRBV9 and TRBJ2-1, is DSGVTQTPKHLITATGQRVTLRCSPRSGDLSVYWYQQSLDQGLQFLIQYYNGEERAKGNILERFSAQQFPDLHSELNLSSLELGDSALYFCASSPDYYNEQFFGPGTRLTVL.

This chain connects TRBV11-3 to TRBJ2-5; a weak D match, TRBD2 (5 bases). There are 13 residues in the CDR3. Germline loops: CDR1 SGHNT, CDR2 YENEEA. Trimming removed 5 bases at V and 4 bases at J, with 11 bases between. CDR3 sequence reads: CASSGESGETQYF. The CDR3 region has the DNA TGTGCCAGCAGCGGGGAGTCGGGAGAGACCCAGTACTTC.

This chain connects TRBV28 to TRBJ1-2; D may be TRBD1 (6 bases). Looked up from germline, CDR1 is MDHEN and CDR2 is SYDVKM. Trimming pared 8 bases from V and 6 bases from J, leaving 22 bases between. The CDR3 length is 15 residues. CDR3 nucleotides: TGTGCCAGCGGATTCCTGAACAGGGCACTAAATGGCTACACCTTC. This gives the protein CASGFLNRALNGYTF.

This sequence joins TRBV18 and TRBJ2-5; D may be TRBD2 (5 bases). There are 13 residues in the CDR3. V dropped 0 bases and J dropped 3 bases, with 5 bases sitting between them. Germline V CDR1 and CDR2: KGHSH, LQKENI. The CDR3 nucleotides are TGTGCCAGCTCACCACCAGCGGAAGAGACCCAGTACTTC. As protein: CASSPPAEETQYF. Together with reference TRBV18 and TRBJ2-5, the CDR3 gives the full variable domain: NAGVMQNPRHLVRRRGQEARLRCSPMKGHSHVYWYRQLPEEGLKFMVYLQKENIIDESGMPKERFSAEFPKEGPSILRIQQVVRGDSAAYFCASSPPAEETQYFGPGTRLLVL.

The genes are TRBV7-6 and TRBJ2-6; D gene uncertain. Trimming pared 7 bases from V and 3 bases from J, leaving 16 bases between. Germline CDR1 SGHVS, CDR2 FNYEAQ. The length of the CDR3 is 16 residues. This CDR3 is CASTPPGSVGANVLTF. For the CDR3, the DNA is TGTGCCAGCACCCCCCCGGGTTCGGTTGGGGCCAACGTCCTGACTTTC.

This chain links TRBV29-1 with TRBJ2-1; D remains unclear. Trimming shortened V by 4 bases and J by 4 bases, and 5 bases separated the two germline ends. Germline-derived CDR1 and CDR2 are SQVTM and ANQGSEA. This CDR3 contains 11 residues. The CDR3 protein is CSVVPYNEQFF. The CDR3 region has the DNA TGCAGCGTTGTTCCATACAATGAGCAGTTCTTC.

The chain carries TRBV19 and TRBJ2-1; D perhaps matches TRBD2 (6 bases). Trimming took 8 bases from V and 5 from J, leaving 16 bases between them. This CDR3 is 14 amino acids long. Per germline, CDR1 LNHDA and CDR2 SQIVND (reference sequence). The CDR3 DNA reads TGTGCCAGTTCCCTCCGGGACTCACACAATGAGCAGTTCTTC. Amino acid sequence: CASSLRDSHNEQFF.